These T cell receptor beta chains were read from a single sample in a study of shared clonotypes between healthy human individuals. Clones were sequenced by immunoSEQ multiplex PCR, and TCRdb holds only the in-frame ones, with some missing. The table shows hundreds of thousands of clones, with less than 80% occurring only once. Sequenced material: memory CD4+ T cells sorted from blood. Receptors were obtained from a woman aged 30 to 39 in good health. Both conserved end residues are part of each CDR3. Fields, in order: D gene, J gene, V gene, clone size, CDR3 protein, CDR3 DNA. D genes are given only for firm matches. Not all rows give a size; the values are once, few, many and, for expanded clones, a class.

D: NA; J: TRBJ1-3; V: TRBV5-1; size: few; CDR3: CASSHQGSSSGNTIYF; DNA: TGCGCCAGCAGTCACCAGGGGTCGAGTTCTGGAAACACCATATATTTT
D: TRBD1; J: TRBJ2-7; V: TRBV6-1; size: NA; CDR3: CASRGQREDYEQYF; DNA: TGTGCCAGCAGGGGACAGCGTGAGGACTACGAGCAGTACTTC
D: NA; J: TRBJ2-2; V: TRBV5-1; size: NA; CDR3: CASGVGTVNTGELFF; DNA: TGCGCCAGCGGCGTCGGGACTGTGAACACCGGGGAGCTGTTTTTT
D: NA; J: TRBJ1-5; V: TRBV19; size: NA; CDR3: CASSKAQGRSEQPQHF; DNA: TGTGCCAGTTCCAAAGCTCAGGGGAGAAGTGAGCAGCCCCAGCATTTT
D: NA; J: TRBJ1-2; V: TRBV27; size: NA; CDR3: CASSLSGGRSGYTF; DNA: TGTGCCAGCAGTTTGAGTGGGGGGCGCTCTGGCTACACCTTC
D: NA; J: TRBJ1-1; V: TRBV2; size: NA; CDR3: CASSESQVSQVGAFF; DNA: TGTGCCAGCAGTGAATCTCAGGTCTCTCAGGTGGGAGCTTTCTTT
D: NA; J: TRBJ1-2; V: TRBV5-1; size: NA; CDR3: CASSPGQLYGYTF; DNA: TGCGCCAGCAGCCCCGGACAGCTCTATGGCTACACCTTC
D: NA; J: TRBJ1-2; V: TRBV14; size: NA; CDR3: CASSQGTANYGYTF; DNA: TGTGCCAGCAGCCAAGGGACAGCCAACTATGGCTACACCTTC
D: NA; J: TRBJ1-4; V: TRBV5-1; size: NA; CDR3: CASSLWGDTINEKLFF; DNA: TGCGCCAGCAGCTTATGGGGGGATACGATTAATGAAAAACTGTTTTTT
D: NA; J: TRBJ1-4; V: TRBV11-2; size: NA; CDR3: CASSLGPATNEKLFF; DNA: TGTGCCAGCAGCCTAGGACCAGCAACTAATGAAAAACTGTTTTTT
D: NA; J: TRBJ2-7; V: TRBV21-1; size: NA; CDR3: CASSEITWTVTYEQYF; DNA: TGTGCCAGCAGCGAGATAACCTGGACGGTCACCTACGAGCAGTACTTC